The 2 T cell receptor beta chains presented below share a single source sample, sequenced in a study of regulatory T cells in long-lasting Graves disease. Building the TCR beta libraries relied on iRepertoire HTBI primers, and CDR3 regions underwent Arm-PCR. MiXCR was run by TCRdb on the multiplex PCR reads, yielding one entry per CDR3 protein. The sample holds 500,000 to 700,000 distinct CDR3 sequences; 30% are singletons and the top ten take roughly 41%. Time point specified: persistent/refractory GD, antithyroid drugs over 5 years with positive TRAb. Scientists built the TCR library using RNA that was extracted from PBMCs. Here the sequenced sample was peripheral blood mononuclear cells (PBMCs), taken when the disease was refractory, from a patient treated with antithyroid drugs. The receptors here all came from a female donor with Graves disease.

This chain uses TRBV30 with TRBJ1-2; D is ambiguous. V lost 3 bases, J lost 3 bases, and 14 bases lay in between. The length of the CDR3 is 14 residues. Per the germline V gene, CDR1 is GTSNPN and CDR2 is SVGIG (reference sequence). The CDR3 DNA reads TGTGCCTGGAGCCTGTCTAGTCCTGACTATGGCTACACCTTC. As protein: CAWSLSSPDYGYTF.

There are many counts of this clonotype. This chain joins TRBV28 and TRBJ1-4; the D gene is possibly TRBD1 (5 bases). V shed 2 bases and J shed 0 bases, with 19 bases lying between them. Germline CDR1 MDHEN, CDR2 SYDVKM. The CDR3 length is 19 residues. The CDR3 bases are TGTGCCAGCAGTTTAAAAAGGCGTGTTGGGGGGACAACTAATGAAAAACTGTTTTTT. Its translation: CASSLKRRVGGTTNEKLFF.